The T cell receptor beta chain described here comes from a study of blood T cell repertoires in COVID-19. The V gene end was trimmed by 5 bases and the J gene end by 3 bases; junction bases not matched to a gene: 3. Germline V CDR1 and CDR2: MNHEY, SMNVEV (reference sequence). CDR3 length: 14 amino acids. This clone was observed a single time. Per the study methods: Amplification of reference gene primers was used by the study to estimate nucleated cell counts. The table came from immunoSEQ multiplex PCR; TCRdb's copy has only in-frame clones and leaves some out. V and J calls and clone size are given by that table; D and trimming were obtained from the DNA. Here the sample spans about 150,000 clones, approximately 83% being singletons.

The material sequenced was peripheral blood. This chain links TRBV27 with TRBJ2-2; 7 bases match TRBD2. The clonotype comes from a man between 65 and 85 years old with acute or convalescent COVID-19. DNA for the CDR3: TGTGCCAGCAGTAGCGGGACTTACACCGGGGAGCTGTTTTTT. This encodes CASSSGTYTGELFF.